The clone carrying this TCR beta chain showed up just a few times. The antigen remains undetermined. Starting material for RNA and DNA co-extraction consisted of about 19-32 mg of unsorted bulk tissue. CDR1 MDHEN and CDR2 SYDVKM come from the germline V gene. This CDR3 contains 19 residues. V gave up 7 bases and J gave up 4 bases, with 32 bases separating them. Synthesis of TCR beta cDNA was carried out from about 500 ng total RNA with a constant-region primer. Generation of the TCR beta libraries relied on three nested multiplex PCR rounds using slightly modified ARM-PCR. Running around 9 cycles apiece, the first two PCR rounds relied on TRBV1-TRBV30 forward primers together with a C-beta reverse primer. Each CDR3 protein is one row after TCRdb ran MiXCR on the multiplex PCR reads. The sample lists fewer than 75,000 distinct CDR3 sequences, around 64% occurring once. The data belong to a study of tumor-infiltrating lymphocytes in primary liver carcinoma. Overall study context: There were roughly 3.65 to 7.13 million productive TCRbeta reads per sample, a yield similar across tissue types.

Study-wide results and limits: Relative to tumor region pairs, the tumor-adjacent and tumor-blood pairs showed overlap that was lower.

The rearrangement links TRBV28 to TRBJ2-7; either TRBD1 or TRBD2 may supply D (5 bases each). This receptor was taken from a man in his forties with primary liver carcinoma and hepatitis B virus infection. The sequenced sample consisted of liver tumor tissue from sampling region 2. Described subset: tumor region T2, inferior pole. CDR3 residues: CASTPRGMPRQQPVYEQYF. The DNA for the CDR3 is TGTGCCAGCACCCCACGGGGTATGCCTCGACAGCAGCCGGTGTACGAGCAGTACTTC.